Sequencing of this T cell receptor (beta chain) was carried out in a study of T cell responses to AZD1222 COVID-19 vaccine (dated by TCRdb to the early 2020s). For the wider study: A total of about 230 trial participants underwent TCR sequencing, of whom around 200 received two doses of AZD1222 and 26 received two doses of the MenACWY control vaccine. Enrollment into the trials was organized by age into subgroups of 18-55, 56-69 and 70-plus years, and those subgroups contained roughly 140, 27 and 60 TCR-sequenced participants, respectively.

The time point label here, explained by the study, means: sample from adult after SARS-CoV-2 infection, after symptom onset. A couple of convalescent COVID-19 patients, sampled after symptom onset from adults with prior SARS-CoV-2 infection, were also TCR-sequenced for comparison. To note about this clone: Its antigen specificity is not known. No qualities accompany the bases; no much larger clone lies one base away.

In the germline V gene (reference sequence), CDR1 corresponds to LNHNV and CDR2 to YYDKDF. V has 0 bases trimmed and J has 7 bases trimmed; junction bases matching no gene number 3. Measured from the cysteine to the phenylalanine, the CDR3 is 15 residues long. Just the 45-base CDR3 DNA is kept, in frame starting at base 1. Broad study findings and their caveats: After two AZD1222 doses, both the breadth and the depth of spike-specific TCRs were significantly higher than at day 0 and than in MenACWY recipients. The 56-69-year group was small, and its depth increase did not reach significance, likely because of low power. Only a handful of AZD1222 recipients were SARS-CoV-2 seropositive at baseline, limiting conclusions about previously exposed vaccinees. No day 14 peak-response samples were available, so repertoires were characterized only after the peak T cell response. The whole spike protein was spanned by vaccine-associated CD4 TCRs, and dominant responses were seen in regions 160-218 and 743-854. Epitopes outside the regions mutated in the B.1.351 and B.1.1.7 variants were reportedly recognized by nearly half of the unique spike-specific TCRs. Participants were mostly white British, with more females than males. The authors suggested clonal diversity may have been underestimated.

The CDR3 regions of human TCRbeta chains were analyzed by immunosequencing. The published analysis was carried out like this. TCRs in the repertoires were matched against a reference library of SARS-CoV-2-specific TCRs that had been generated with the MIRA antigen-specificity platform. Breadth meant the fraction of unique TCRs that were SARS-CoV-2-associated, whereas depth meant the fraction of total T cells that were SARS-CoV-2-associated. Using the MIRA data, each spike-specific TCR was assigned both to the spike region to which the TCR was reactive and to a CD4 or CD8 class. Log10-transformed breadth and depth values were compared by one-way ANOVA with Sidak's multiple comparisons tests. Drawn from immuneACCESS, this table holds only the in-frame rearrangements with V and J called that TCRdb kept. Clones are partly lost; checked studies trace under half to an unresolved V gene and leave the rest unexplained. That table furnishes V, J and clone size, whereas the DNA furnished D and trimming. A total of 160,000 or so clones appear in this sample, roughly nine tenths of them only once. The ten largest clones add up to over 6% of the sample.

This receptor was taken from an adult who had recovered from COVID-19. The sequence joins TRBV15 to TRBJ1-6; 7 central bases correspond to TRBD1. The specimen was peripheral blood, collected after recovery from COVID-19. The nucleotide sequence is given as TGTGCCACCAGCAGAGATGGGACAGAAAATTCACCCCTCCACTTT. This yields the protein CATSRDGTENSPLHF.